Below are 28 T cell receptor beta chains sequenced from a single sample in a study of blood T cell repertoires in COVID-19. Using immunoSEQ multiplex PCR, the repertoire was profiled, and TCRdb retains in-frame clones only, with some absent. The data contain over 85,000 clones, approximately 92% of them seen just once; the ten biggest clones take up more than 1.5%. What was sequenced was peripheral blood. The receptors here all came from a woman aged 45-65 years with COVID-19, enrolled during active disease.

The CDR3 DNA follows: TGTGCCAGCAGTTCGCAGGGTGTCGATGAGCAGTTCTTC. It specifies CASSSQGVDEQFF. The chain couples TRBV6-4 to TRBJ2-1; maybe TRBD1 (5 bases). Trimming shortened V by 5 bases and J by 8 bases, and 13 bases separated the two germline ends. The CDR3 loop spans 13 amino acids. Germline CDR1 MRHNA, CDR2 SNTAGT.

The J gene is TRBJ2-1, the V gene TRBV27; 7 bases fit TRBD2. V was pared by 5 bases and J by 10 bases, with 11 bases of the junction left unmatched. This CDR3 has 14 amino acids. Looked up from germline, CDR1 is MNHEY and CDR2 is SMNVEV (reference sequence). CDR3 sequence reads: CASSMAGGIEEQFF. The CDR3 DNA is TGTGCCAGCAGTATGGCCGGGGGGATCGAAGAGCAGTTCTTC.

The chain joins TRBV24-1 to TRBJ2-6; D is ambiguous. This CDR3 is 15 amino acids long. Trimming shortened V by 5 bases and J by 1 base, and 8 bases separated the two germline ends. Germline-derived CDR1 and CDR2 are KGHDR and SFDVKD. In DNA, the CDR3 is TGTGCCACCAGTGCTGGCAGGTCTGGGGCCAACGTCCTGACTTTC. Translated: CATSAGRSGANVLTF.

The gene calls are TRBV30 and TRBJ1-6, with D tentatively TRBD1 (6 bases). Germline loops: CDR1 GTSNPN, CDR2 SVGIG (reference sequence). Trimming stripped 1 base from V and 7 bases from J, with 8 bases between. The CDR3 totals 13 residues. CDR3 region: CAWSEGGNSPLHF. For the CDR3, the DNA is TGTGCCTGGAGTGAGGGGGGGAATTCACCCCTCCACTTT.

This clone was detected only a few times. The gene calls are TRBV18 and TRBJ1-1; D is ambiguous. Germline V lookup: CDR1 KGHSH, CDR2 LQKENI. The CDR3 extends over 13 amino acids. Trimming took 6 bases from V and 10 from J, leaving 18 bases between them. The CDR3 protein is CASSVANGLVAFF. CDR3 in DNA: TGTGCCAGCTCCGTGGCCAATGGGCTGGTAGCTTTCTTT.

The rearrangement uses TRBV5-8 and TRBJ1-4; no reliable D call. The CDR3 spans 15 residues. Deletions cut 4 bases from V and 7 bases from J, with 17 bases between. The germline V gene encodes CDR1 SGHTS and CDR2 YDEGEE. The CDR3 is CASSPRSLLGEKLFF. The CDR3, as DNA: TGTGCCAGCAGCCCACGGAGCCTGTTGGGTGAAAAACTGTTTTTT. The full variable domain, completed using reference TRBV5-8 and TRBJ1-4, is EAGVTQSPTHLIKTRGQQATLRCSPISGHTSVYWYQQALGLGLQFLLWYDEGEERNRGNFPPRFSGRQFPNYSSELNVNALELEDSALYLCASSPRSLLGEKLFFGSGTQLSVL.

This chain connects TRBV7-8 to TRBJ1-1; a weak D match, TRBD1 (5 bases). The CDR3 runs to 15 residues. Germline CDR1 and CDR2: SGHVS and FQNEAQ. V lost 7 bases and J 0 bases, leaving 15 bases between the germline ends. The CDR3 region is CASTERGALNTEAFF. CDR3 coding DNA: TGTGCCAGCACCGAGCGCGGGGCCTTGAACACTGAAGCTTTCTTT.

This clone was seen more than once but under ten times. The chain couples TRBV7-2 to TRBJ1-2, with D perhaps TRBD1 (5 bases). Trimming removed 5 bases at V and 8 bases at J, with 21 bases between. Germline CDR1 is SGHTA and CDR2 is FQGNSA. CDR3 length: 15 amino acids. CDR3: CASSPRVSTQGGYTF. For the CDR3, the DNA is TGTGCCAGCAGCCCCAGGGTCTCCACCCAAGGGGGCTACACCTTC.

The chain couples TRBV5-1 to TRBJ2-1; no clear D gene. CDR3 length: 12 residues. Germline-derived CDR1 and CDR2 are SGHRS and YFSETQ. V shed 0 bases and J shed 7 bases, with 5 bases lying between them. The CDR3 bases are TGCGCCAGCAGCTTGGCTCCTAATGAGCAGTTCTTC. Protein: CASSLAPNEQFF.

This sequence joins TRBV6-1 and TRBJ1-1; 8 nucleotides line up with TRBD1. The CDR3 consists of 19 residues. Losses at the gene ends were 2 bases for V and 3 bases for J; bases not matched to a gene: 17. CDR1 MNHNS and CDR2 SASEGT come from the germline V gene. CDR3 DNA sequence: TGTGCCAGCAGTGAAATCGGCAAGCCGACAGGGGTAGGGGACACTGAAGCTTTCTTT. It yields the protein CASSEIGKPTGVGDTEAFF.

Of note for this clone: At one boundary the junction diverges from the germline segment, which might be a read error. This chain uses TRBV27 with TRBJ2-5; tentatively, D is TRBD2 (6 bases). CDR3 length: 15 amino acids. From germline, CDR1 is MNHEY and CDR2 SMNVEV (reference sequence). The CDR3 region has the DNA TGTGCCGGCAGTGCTCTCGGGACTGGACAAGAGACCCAGTACTTC. This translates into CAGSALGTGQETQYF.

This sequence joins TRBV7-2 and TRBJ1-2; D is possibly TRBD1 (5 bases). The CDR3 is 14 residues long. The ends were cut back, 5 bases at V and 5 bases at J, with 15 bases in the middle. Germline-derived CDR1 and CDR2 are SGHTA and FQGNSA. CDR3 loop: CASSPLGRDYGYTF. CDR3 bases: TGTGCCAGCAGCCCCCTGGGCAGGGATTATGGCTACACCTTC.

The chain recombines TRBV10-3 with TRBJ2-2, with D perhaps TRBD1 (6 bases). With 4 bases removed from V and 0 bases from J, the gap between germline ends came to 9 bases. The CDR3 spans 15 residues. Looked up from germline, CDR1 is ENHRY and CDR2 is SYGVKD. The CDR3 sequence is CAISGGHANTGELFF. CDR3 nucleotide sequence: TGTGCCATCAGTGGGGGACACGCGAACACCGGGGAGCTGTTTTTT.

The J gene is TRBJ1-1, the V gene TRBV4-3; D is unresolved. V was clipped by 1 base and J by 4 bases, with 10 bases between them. CDR3 length: 14 amino acids. Germline V lookup: CDR1 LGHNA, CDR2 YSLEER. The CDR3 nucleotides read TGCGCCAGCAGCCAAGTAGCTCTGGCCACTGAAGCTTTCTTT. Translation: CASSQVALATEAFF.

CDR3 in amino acids: CAWGTGIAYGYTF. The CDR3 coding sequence is TGTGCCTGGGGGACAGGGATAGCCTATGGCTACACCTTC. The rearrangement joins TRBV30 to TRBJ1-2; 9 positions match TRBD1. The V gene end was trimmed by 5 bases and the J gene end by 4 bases; junction bases not matched to a gene: 5. The germline V gene has CDR1 GTSNPN and CDR2 SVGIG (reference sequence). This CDR3 comprises 13 residues. The entire variable domain, with the rest obtained from reference TRBV30 and TRBJ1-2, is as follows: SQTIHQWPATLVQPVGSPLSLECTVEGTSNPNLYWYRQAAGRGLQLLFYSVGIGQISSEVPQNLSASRPQDRQFILSSKKLLLSDSGFYLCAWGTGIAYGYTFGSGTRLTVV.

The chain joins TRBV15 to TRBJ1-6, with D unresolved. V was trimmed by 5 bases and J by 9 bases, leaving 14 bases between them. This CDR3 has 14 residues. Germline CDR1 LNHNV, CDR2 YYDKDF (reference sequence). The CDR3 DNA reads as TGTGCCACCAGCGGAAGAGGCCCGTTTTCACCCCTCCACTTT. The encoded protein is CATSGRGPFSPLHF.

This clone was found once. V is TRBV29-1 and J is TRBJ1-5; tentatively, D is TRBD1 (6 bases). Between the trimmed V and J ends, which lost 6 bases and 6 bases, there was a span of 15 bases. Germline CDR1 and CDR2: SQVTM and ANQGSEA. The CDR3 totals 13 residues. The CDR3 protein is CSVGHLVGQPQHF. DNA for the CDR3: TGCAGCGTGGGACATCTAGTTGGTCAGCCCCAGCATTTT. Combining the CDR3 with reference TRBV29-1 and TRBJ1-5 gives the whole variable domain SAVISQKPSRDICQRGTSLTIQCQVDSQVTMMFWYRQQPGQSLTLIATANQGSEATYESGFVIDKFPISRPNLTFSTLTVSNMSPEDSSIYLCSVGHLVGQPQHFGDGTRLSIL.

The chain recombines TRBV29-1 with TRBJ1-2, with 9 bases identical to TRBD1. This CDR3 comprises 12 residues. Trimming cost V 5 bases and J 7 bases; bases outside gene matches: 5. From germline, CDR1 is SQVTM and CDR2 ANQGSEA. DNA for the CDR3: TGCAGCGTTTCCGGGACAGGGCTTGGCTACACCTTC. Its protein is CSVSGTGLGYTF.

The CDR3 loop is CAIAETGGADTQYF. As DNA, the CDR3 is TGTGCCATCGCCGAGACAGGGGGAGCAGATACGCAGTATTTT. The V call is TRBV10-3, the J call TRBJ2-3, with 9 positions matching TRBD1. Germline trimming cut 8 bases from V and 4 bases from J; bases unmatched to any gene: 7. The germline gives CDR1 ENHRY, CDR2 SYGVKD. The CDR3 length is 14 residues.

V gene TRBV9 combines with J gene TRBJ2-7; TRBD2 matches at 10 bases. The CDR3 contains 16 residues. Germline V gene sequence: CDR1 SGDLS, CDR2 YYNGEE. V lost 0 bases and J lost 3; bases outside the gene matches: 6. CDR3 loop: CASSVESSGGFYEQYF. As DNA, the CDR3 is TGTGCCAGCAGCGTAGAGAGTAGCGGGGGGTTCTACGAGCAGTACTTC. The full variable domain, completed using reference TRBV9 and TRBJ2-7, is DSGVTQTPKHLITATGQRVTLRCSPRSGDLSVYWYQQSLDQGLQFLIQYYNGEERAKGNILERFSAQQFPDLHSELNLSSLELGDSALYFCASSVESSGGFYEQYFGPGTRLTVT.

The gene calls are TRBV20-1 and TRBJ2-3; D unresolved. Germline assignment: CDR1 DFQATT and CDR2 SNEGSKA (reference sequence). The CDR3 contains 11 residues. V was clipped by 5 bases and J by 9 bases, with 12 bases between them. CDR3 coding DNA: TGCAGTGCTTTACACGAAGTAACGCAGTATTTT. Protein product: CSALHEVTQYF.

The CDR3 here is CASSLIRAETQYF. CDR3 nucleotide sequence: TGTGCCAGCAGTTTGATCAGGGCCGAGACCCAGTACTTC. The chain employs TRBV5-4 and TRBJ2-5, with TRBD1 as a possible D gene (5 bases). The CDR3 has 13 residues. Trimming removed 5 bases at V and 5 bases at J, with 13 bases between. Germline V lookup: CDR1 SGHNT, CDR2 YYREEE (reference sequence).

The CDR3 protein is CASRLQGVLGTEAFF. The CDR3 region has the DNA TGCGCCAGCAGATTACAGGGGGTACTAGGCACTGAAGCTTTCTTT. The chain uses TRBV5-1 and TRBJ1-1; 8 bases are a match to TRBD1. The CDR3 extends over 15 amino acids. The germline V gene has CDR1 SGHRS and CDR2 YFSETQ. V shed 5 bases and J 4 bases; nucleotides not matched to a gene: 10. The full variable domain, in which reference TRBV5-1 and TRBJ1-1 provide the parts outside the CDR3, is KAGVTQTPRYLIKTRGQQVTLSCSPISGHRSVSWYQQTPGQGLQFLFEYFSETQRNKGNFPGRFSGRQFSNSRSEMNVSTLELGDSALYLCASRLQGVLGTEAFFGQGTRLTVV.

This CDR3 reads CASSQGPRGYGYTF. The CDR3 nucleotides are TGTGCCAGCAGCCAAGGCCCCAGGGGCTATGGCTACACCTTC. The rearrangement links TRBV7-2 to TRBJ1-2; D is possibly TRBD1 (6 bases). Germline V lookup: CDR1 SGHTA, CDR2 FQGNSA. V was clipped by 5 bases and J by 4 bases, with 14 bases between them. The CDR3 is 14 residues long. The whole variable domain, filled in from reference TRBV7-2 and TRBJ1-2, reads GAGVSQSPSNKVTEKGKDVELRCDPISGHTALYWYRQSLGQGLEFLIYFQGNSAPDKSGLPSDRFSAERTGGSVSTLTIQRTQQEDSAVYLCASSQGPRGYGYTFGSGTRLTVV.

This chain links TRBV27 with TRBJ1-2; D call uncertain. The V gene's germline CDR1 is MNHEY and CDR2 SMNVEV (reference sequence). CDR3 length equals 12 residues. Trimming took off 2 bases at V and 8 bases at J, with 9 bases between the two ends. In nucleotides, the CDR3 is TGTGCCAGCAGTTTAGCGGGTAGCGGCTACACCTTC. It yields the protein CASSLAGSGYTF.

In DNA, the CDR3 is TGTGCCAGCAGTTTAAGAGGGTTCGACCAAGAGACCCAGTACTTC. It translates to CASSLRGFDQETQYF. The chain uses TRBV28 and TRBJ2-5, with D perhaps TRBD2 (5 bases). CDR1 MDHEN and CDR2 SYDVKM come from the germline V gene. The CDR3 has 15 amino acids. Trimming pared 2 bases from V and 0 bases from J, leaving 10 bases between.

This sequence joins TRBV5-4 and TRBJ2-7, with D possibly matching TRBD2 (7 bases). The CDR3 extends over 16 amino acids. The V gene lost 2 bases and the J gene lost 4 bases, with 19 bases spanning the gap. Germline CDR1 reads SGHNT; CDR2 reads YYREEE (reference sequence). The CDR3 is CASSFSGGSIDYEQYV. DNA of the CDR3: TGTGCCAGCAGCTTTTCGGGGGGCTCGATTGATTACGAGCAGTACGTC.

This clone is a singleton in its sample. The chain couples TRBV30 to TRBJ2-5; D may be TRBD1 (5 bases). Germline V lookup: CDR1 GTSNPN, CDR2 SVGIG (reference sequence). This CDR3 contains 14 residues. V shed 1 base and J shed 5 bases, with 14 bases lying between them. The DNA of the CDR3 is TGTGCCTGGAGTGAAGGGGCGGCAGGGGAGACCCAGTACTTC. It encodes CAWSEGAAGETQYF.